The 7 T cell receptor beta chains in this list originate from one sample, sequenced in a study of CD8 T cells in ankylosing spondylitis. TCRdb reprocessed the 5' RACE reads with MiXCR, giving one entry per CDR3 protein. The sample has about 96,000 distinct CDR3 sequences, under 30% seen once. Sequencing was performed on blood, either unsorted or a sorted T cell fraction (not recorded which). These receptors all come from a male donor with ankylosing spondylitis or in good health (not recorded which).

This clonotype was observed a few times. The chain combines TRBV12-3 or TRBV12-4 with TRBJ2-7, with 7 nucleotides matching TRBD1. This CDR3 region has 15 residues. With V trimmed by 6 bases and J by 5 bases, 13 bases remained unmatched. The CDR3 nucleotides read TGTGCCAGCAGCCCCGACAGGGTGGCGGGCAACGAGCAGTACTTC. Amino acids: CASSPDRVAGNEQYF.

Only a few counts were recorded for this clonotype. The chain has TRBV7-2 and TRBJ2-7; unclear D gene. CDR3 length: 15 amino acids. CDR1 and CDR2 from the germline V gene are SGHTA and FQGNSA. Trimming removed 5 bases at V and 0 bases at J, with 14 bases between. The DNA for the CDR3 is TGTGCCAGCAGCACCAAATCTTCGACCTCCTACGAGCAGTACTTC. Translated: CASSTKSSTSYEQYF.

This clonotype was found many times. This rearrangement joins TRBV12-3 or TRBV12-4 to TRBJ1-5; D gene uncertain. Trimming removed 0 bases from V and 6 bases from J, with 15 bases in between. The CDR3 runs to 16 residues. The CDR3 reads CASSLAPIGSSQPQHF. Written as DNA, the CDR3 is TGTGCCAGCAGTTTAGCCCCAATTGGTTCGAGTCAGCCCCAGCATTTT.

The V and J genes are TRBV7-3 and TRBJ2-1; maybe TRBD1 (6 bases). CDR3 length equals 16 residues. Germline loops: CDR1 SGHTA, CDR2 FQGTGA. V gave up 6 bases and J gave up 2 bases, with 17 bases separating them. CDR3 bases: TGTGCCAGCAGTGAATACAGGGTGTCCCCCTACAATGAGCAGTTCTTC. The encoded protein is CASSEYRVSPYNEQFF.

As regards this clonotype: The junction does not match germline at one end; this may be a read error. The chain is built from TRBV7-7 and TRBJ2-2, with 7 positions matching TRBD1. The CDR3 runs 14 residues. Per germline, CDR1 SSHAT and CDR2 FNYEAQ (reference sequence). CDR3 DNA: TGTGCTAGCAGCTTAGACAGGGATGTCGGGGAGCTGTTTTTT. It yields the protein CASSLDRDVGELFF.

This clonotype was observed at least ten times. The V call is TRBV7-6, the J call TRBJ2-7; TRBD1 agrees at 7 bases. Germline CDR1 and CDR2: SGHVS and FNYEAQ. This CDR3 has 14 residues. With 5 bases clipped from V and 3 bases from J, the junction kept 7 bases outside the gene matches. The CDR3, as DNA: TGTGCCAGCAGCGGTAGACAGGGTGGCTACGAGCAGTACTTC. This translates into CASSGRQGGYEQYF.

A few counts support this clonotype. This rearrangement joins TRBV5-1 to TRBJ2-7, with no clear D. This CDR3 is 12 amino acids long. Germline CDR1 is SGHRS and CDR2 is YFSETQ. The V gene lost 5 bases and the J gene lost 1 base, with 7 bases spanning the gap. The chain's CDR3 is CASRKESYEQYF. The CDR3 DNA reads as TGCGCCAGCAGGAAGGAGTCCTACGAGCAGTACTTC. Full variable domain (missing parts from reference TRBV5-1 and TRBJ2-7): KAGVTQTPRYLIKTRGQQVTLSCSPISGHRSVSWYQQTPGQGLQFLFEYFSETQRNKGNFPGRFSGRQFSNSRSEMNVSTLELGDSALYLCASRKESYEQYFGPGTRLTVT.